The 27 T cell receptor beta chains in this list originate from one sample, sequenced in a study of cytomegalovirus exposure and HLA in healthy donors. Clones were sequenced by immunoSEQ multiplex PCR, and TCRdb holds only the in-frame ones, with some missing. The sample lists 80,000 to 100,000 clones, about nine tenths occurring once. Specimen: PBMCs. The origin of the receptors is a man in his thirties or forties in good health and CMV-seronegative.

This chain joins TRBV27 and TRBJ2-2; D might be TRBD1 (6 bases). The CDR3 spans 14 residues. The germline V and J ends were trimmed by 3 bases and 3 bases, with 8 bases remaining between them. Germline V lookup: CDR1 MNHEY, CDR2 SMNVEV (reference sequence). In DNA, the CDR3 is TGTGCCAGCAGTTTCAGGGGTTACACCGGGGAGCTGTTTTTT. Its translation: CASSFRGYTGELFF.

The chain combines TRBV6-5 with TRBJ1-1; 8 bases fit TRBD1. The CDR3 is 13 amino acids. Germline V gene lookup returns CDR1 MNHEY and CDR2 SVGAGI. V trimming: 4 bases; J trimming: 10 bases; junction bases outside the gene matches: 8. The CDR3 here is CASSLRQGPRAFF. Here the CDR3 DNA reads TGTGCCAGCAGTTTAAGACAGGGGCCTCGAGCTTTCTTT.

The rearrangement links TRBV10-3 to TRBJ1-2; D might be TRBD1 (5 bases). The V end lost 8 bases, the J end lost 3 bases, and 19 bases lay between the germline ends. Germline CDR1 and CDR2: ENHRY and SYGVKD. The CDR3 spans 15 residues. CDR3 sequence (DNA): TGTGCCATCCGCTTGCTGGGGGGAGTTGACTATGGCTACACCTTC. Translated: CAIRLLGGVDYGYTF.

This chain uses TRBV7-2 with TRBJ1-5, with 8 bases aligning to TRBD1. The CDR3 runs 16 residues. The germline V gene has CDR1 SGHTA and CDR2 FQGNSA. V shed 3 bases, J shed 2 bases, and the junction held 6 bases outside the gene matches. The CDR3 sequence is CASSLTRGQGNQPQHF. CDR3 DNA: TGTGCCAGCAGCTTGACCAGGGGGCAGGGCAATCAGCCCCAGCATTTT.

The gene calls are TRBV7-9 and TRBJ1-5; no firm D call. Germline loops: CDR1 SEHNR, CDR2 FQNEAQ (reference sequence). V lost 3 bases to trimming and J lost 7 bases, with 13 bases between them. CDR3 length: 14 residues. The CDR3 bases are TGTGCCAGCAGCTTTGACGAAGCGGGCCAGCCCCAGCATTTT. Its protein is CASSFDEAGQPQHF. The variable domain in full, completed from reference TRBV7-9 and TRBJ1-5, reads DTGVSQNPRHKITKRGQNVTFRCDPISEHNRLYWYRQTLGQGPEFLTYFQNEAQLEKSRLLSDRFSAERPKGSFSTLEIQRTEQGDSAMYLCASSFDEAGQPQHFGDGTRLSIL.

This sequence joins TRBV7-9 and TRBJ1-2; 8 bases fit TRBD1. The CDR3 has 14 residues. Germline V gene data show CDR1 as SEHNR and CDR2 as FQNEAQ (reference sequence). J gave up 3 bases and V 1 base, and 1 base lay outside the gene matches. CDR3 region: CASSLVQGDYGYTF. In DNA form, the CDR3 reads TGTGCCAGCAGCTTAGTACAGGGGGACTATGGCTACACCTTC.

The gene calls are TRBV5-6 and TRBJ1-1, with D possibly TRBD1 on 6 matching bases. The V gene lost 2 bases and the J gene lost 3 bases, with 8 bases spanning the gap. The CDR3 loop spans 13 amino acids. Looked up from germline, CDR1 is SGHDT and CDR2 is YYEEEE. The CDR3 loop is CASSLQGDTEAFF. The CDR3 DNA follows: TGTGCCAGCAGCTTACAGGGTGACACTGAAGCTTTCTTT. Supplemented by reference TRBV5-6 and TRBJ1-1, the full variable domain reads DAGVTQSPTHLIKTRGQQVTLRCSPKSGHDTVSWYQQALGQGPQFIFQYYEEEERQRGNFPDRFSGHQFPNYSSELNVNALLLGDSALYLCASSLQGDTEAFFGQGTRLTVV.

V is TRBV5-1 and J is TRBJ2-3, with D possibly matching TRBD2 (6 bases). Germline lookup yields CDR1 SGHRS and CDR2 YFSETQ. With 1 base removed from V and 0 bases from J, the gap between germline ends came to 12 bases. CDR3 size: 16 residues. This CDR3 reads CASSLPAGISTDTQYF. CDR3 DNA: TGCGCCAGCAGCTTGCCCGCGGGGATAAGCACAGATACGCAGTATTTT.

V is TRBV29-1 and J is TRBJ1-5, with D tentatively TRBD1 (5 bases). Germline-derived CDR1 and CDR2 are SQVTM and ANQGSEA. Trimming pared 5 bases from V and 2 bases from J, leaving 19 bases between. CDR3 length equals 16 residues. CDR3 sequence (DNA): TGCAGCGTTAAAGGGCTGGGCAGGGAGGGCAATCAGCCCCAGCATTTT. It specifies CSVKGLGREGNQPQHF.

CDR3 sequence (DNA): TGTGCCAGCAGCTTCCGGGACATCGGGGAGCTGTTTTTT. It encodes CASSFRDIGELFF. J is TRBJ2-2 and V is TRBV13; tentatively, D is TRBD1 (6 bases). Germline CDR1 reads PRHDT; CDR2 reads FYEKMQ (reference sequence). CDR3 length: 13 residues. Trimming pared 3 bases from V and 7 bases from J, leaving 9 bases between.

This chain uses TRBV5-1 with TRBJ2-2, with D perhaps matching TRBD1 (6 bases). The CDR3 length is 16 residues. Trimming took off 4 bases at V and 4 bases at J, with 17 bases between the two ends. The germline V gene encodes CDR1 SGHRS and CDR2 YFSETQ. The CDR3 sequence is CASSLYQTGRTGELFF. The CDR3 nucleotides are TGCGCCAGCAGCCTTTACCAGACAGGACGCACCGGGGAGCTGTTTTTT.

The rearrangement joins TRBV9 to TRBJ2-6, with a possible D match to TRBD1 (6 bases). V shed 1 base and J shed 2 bases, with 7 bases lying between them. Germline values: CDR1 SGDLS, CDR2 YYNGEE. This CDR3 region has 15 residues. The CDR3 sequence is CASSVSGAGANVLTF. CDR3 DNA sequence: TGTGCCAGCAGCGTATCAGGGGCTGGGGCCAACGTCCTGACTTTC.

Only one count was recorded for this clone. DNA of the CDR3: TGCGCCAGCAGCTCTTCCTTCAGGGGTACAGGGGGCTACACCTTC. It specifies CASSSSFRGTGGYTF. This rearrangement joins TRBV5-1 to TRBJ1-2; D might be TRBD1 (6 bases). Germline CDR1 reads SGHRS; CDR2 reads YFSETQ. The CDR3 totals 15 residues. Trimming stripped 3 bases from V and 8 bases from J, with 20 bases between.

V gene TRBV6-1 combines with J gene TRBJ1-6; tentatively, D is TRBD1 (5 bases). The V end lost 1 base, the J end lost 5 bases, and 15 bases lay between the germline ends. The germline gives CDR1 MNHNS, CDR2 SASEGT. The CDR3 has 17 amino acids. The CDR3 spells CASSEGRGRDDNSPLHF. CDR3 in DNA: TGTGCCAGCAGTGAAGGACGGGGGAGGGACGATAATTCACCCCTCCACTTT.

This clone appeared a few times. This sequence joins TRBV6-5 and TRBJ2-7, with D perhaps matching TRBD2 (5 bases). Trimming pared 2 bases from V and 6 bases from J, leaving 17 bases between. Germline CDR1 is MNHEY and CDR2 is SVGAGI. This CDR3 has 15 amino acids. The chain's CDR3 is CASSYEGPSASEQYF. CDR3 DNA sequence: TGTGCCAGCAGTTACGAGGGCCCAAGCGCTTCCGAGCAGTACTTC.

The V and J genes are TRBV11-2 and TRBJ2-1; possible D gene TRBD2, 7 bases. The germline CDR1 and CDR2 sequences are SGHAT and FQNNGV. The CDR3 length is 14 residues. Trimming took off 3 bases at V and 10 bases at J, with 16 bases between the two ends. The CDR3: CASSFMRERGEQFF. CDR3 DNA sequence: TGTGCCAGCAGCTTTATGCGGGAGAGGGGGGAGCAGTTCTTC. Together with reference TRBV11-2 and TRBJ2-1, the CDR3 gives the full variable domain: EAGVAQSPRYKIIEKRQSVAFWCNPISGHATLYWYQQILGQGPKLLIQFQNNGVVDDSQLPKDRFSAERLKGVDSTLKIQPAKLEDSAVYLCASSFMRERGEQFFGPGTRLTVL.

The rearrangement uses TRBV9 and TRBJ2-1; maybe TRBD2 (6 bases). The CDR3 is 15 residues long. V gave up 0 bases and J gave up 7 bases, with 14 bases separating them. Per the germline V gene, CDR1 is SGDLS and CDR2 is YYNGEE. The CDR3 DNA is TGTGCCAGCAGCGTAGGGGGACTGGGGAAAAATGAGCAGTTCTTC. Translating it yields CASSVGGLGKNEQFF.

The chain is built from TRBV29-1 and TRBJ1-2; the D gene is possibly TRBD1 (5 bases). Looked up from germline, CDR1 is SQVTM and CDR2 is ANQGSEA. This CDR3 contains 16 residues. V lost 6 bases to trimming and J lost 4 bases, with 24 bases between them. The CDR3 nucleotides read TGCAGCGTGGGAATCCCAGACGTCCTCGACAGCTATGGCTACACCTTC. It encodes CSVGIPDVLDSYGYTF. Drawing the rest from reference TRBV29-1 and TRBJ1-2, the complete variable domain is SAVISQKPSRDICQRGTSLTIQCQVDSQVTMMFWYRQQPGQSLTLIATANQGSEATYESGFVIDKFPISRPNLTFSTLTVSNMSPEDSSIYLCSVGIPDVLDSYGYTFGSGTRLTVV.

The chain links TRBV28 to TRBJ2-5; 7 bases agree with TRBD2. The J call may not be correct, given that the DNA end is closer to TRBJ2-7. The CDR3 is made up of 13 amino acids. CDR1 and CDR2 (germline): MDHEN, SYDVKM. The CDR3 DNA reads as TGTGCCAGCACCCCTAGGTCTAGCGGCGAGCAGTACTTC. Translation gives CASTPRSSGEQYF.

About this clone itself: Other DNA sequences in this specimen translate into the identical CDR3. The rearrangement joins TRBV2 to TRBJ2-3, with 7 bases identical to TRBD1. Germline assignment: CDR1 SNHLY and CDR2 FYNNEI. The CDR3 spans 16 residues. Trimming took 4 bases from V and 0 from J; bases not matched to a gene: 7. For the CDR3, the DNA is TGTGCCAGCAGTGGACACACAGGGGCTAGCACAGATACGCAGTATTTT. This codes for CASSGHTGASTDTQYF.

This clone was seen only once. The chain combines TRBV11-2 with TRBJ2-7; 9 bases are a match to TRBD2. Trimming at V came to 2 bases and at J to 1 base, leaving 3 bases not matched to a gene. Germline values: CDR1 SGHAT, CDR2 FQNNGV. This CDR3 region has 15 residues. The CDR3 nucleotides read TGTGCCAGCAGCTTAAGCCTAGCGGGATCCTACGAGCAGTACTTC. It encodes CASSLSLAGSYEQYF.

The chain is built from TRBV25-1 and TRBJ2-7; no reliable D call. Trimming left V 2 bases short and J 4 bases short, with 9 bases between. The CDR3 spans 13 residues. In germline, CDR1 is MGHDK, CDR2 SYGVNS. The DNA for the CDR3 is TGTGCCAGCAGTGAACCCCCAGCGTACGAGCAGTACTTC. This translates into CASSEPPAYEQYF.

This chain uses TRBV9 with TRBJ2-4, with D tentatively TRBD1 (6 bases). The CDR3 runs to 15 residues. Germline values: CDR1 SGDLS, CDR2 YYNGEE. Trimming pared 2 bases from V and 5 bases from J, leaving 14 bases between. CDR3 bases: TGTGCCAGCAGCGTGACGGACAGTCTCCAAAACATTCAGTACTTC. It encodes CASSVTDSLQNIQYF.

This rearrangement joins TRBV15 to TRBJ2-3; TRBD2 matches 8 bases. Germline trimming cut 1 base from V and 2 bases from J; bases unmatched to any gene: 8. The length of the CDR3 is 17 residues. The germline CDR1 and CDR2 sequences are LNHNV and YYDKDF (reference sequence). CDR3 DNA: TGTGCCACCAGCAGAGCCCTGATAGCGGGGAACACAGATACGCAGTATTTT. Translating it yields CATSRALIAGNTDTQYF.

The chain carries TRBV15 and TRBJ1-2, with a tentative D call TRBD1 (5 bases). V shed 0 bases and J shed 8 bases, with 16 bases lying between them. Germline CDR1 LNHNV, CDR2 YYDKDF (reference sequence). The CDR3 is made up of 15 amino acids. CDR3 in DNA: TGTGCCACCAGCAGAGATAACAGGAAGATCGAGGGCTACACCTTC. It codes for CATSRDNRKIEGYTF.

The gene calls are TRBV11-2 and TRBJ2-6; D perhaps matches TRBD2 (6 bases). The CDR3 contains 17 residues. Trimming left V 2 bases short and J 1 base short, with 12 bases between. Germline assignment: CDR1 SGHAT and CDR2 FQNNGV. The CDR3 DNA follows: TGTGCCAGCAGCTTACGGGGACTCACATCTGGGGCCAACGTCCTGACTTTC. The encoded protein is CASSLRGLTSGANVLTF.

The chain recombines TRBV29-1 with TRBJ1-5; D possibly corresponds to TRBD1 (6 bases). From germline, CDR1 is SQVTM and CDR2 ANQGSEA. V was trimmed by 4 bases and J by 5 bases, leaving 12 bases between them. This CDR3 has 13 amino acids. The CDR3 protein is CSVGGGGHQPQHF. Here the CDR3 DNA reads TGCAGCGTTGGCGGGGGGGGGCATCAGCCCCAGCATTTT.